This entry concerns a single T cell receptor (beta chain). These data originate in a study of beta chain features in type 1 diabetes. V lost 0 bases and J 2 bases, leaving 11 bases between the germline ends. The CDR3 is made up of 15 amino acids. Germline loops: CDR1 SGDLS, CDR2 YYNGEE. Every sorted population was more than 95% pure. Reverse transcribing all isolated RNA meant expressed TCRB transcripts were sequenced. Produced via immunoSEQ multiplex PCR; TCRdb's table is partial and in-frame only. The sample has about 59,000 clones, about 60% seen once. Sequencing was performed on Tregs from blood. The receptor's source is a woman aged 18-29 years in good health. The chain combines TRBV9 with TRBJ2-5, with a tentative D call TRBD1 (6 bases). This chain's CDR3 is CASSVVGGQQETQYF. The CDR3 coding sequence is TGTGCCAGCAGCGTAGTTGGAGGACAGCAAGAGACCCAGTACTTC.